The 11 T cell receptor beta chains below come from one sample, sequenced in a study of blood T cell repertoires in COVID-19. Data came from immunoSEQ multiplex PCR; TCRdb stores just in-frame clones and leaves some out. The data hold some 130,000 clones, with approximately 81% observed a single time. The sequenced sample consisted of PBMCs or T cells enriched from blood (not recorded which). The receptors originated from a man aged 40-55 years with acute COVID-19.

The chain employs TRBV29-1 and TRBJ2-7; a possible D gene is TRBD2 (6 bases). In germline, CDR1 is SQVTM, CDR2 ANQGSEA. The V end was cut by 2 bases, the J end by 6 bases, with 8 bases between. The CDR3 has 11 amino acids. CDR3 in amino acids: CSVEQGGEQYF. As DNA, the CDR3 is TGCAGCGTTGAACAGGGAGGCGAGCAGTACTTC.

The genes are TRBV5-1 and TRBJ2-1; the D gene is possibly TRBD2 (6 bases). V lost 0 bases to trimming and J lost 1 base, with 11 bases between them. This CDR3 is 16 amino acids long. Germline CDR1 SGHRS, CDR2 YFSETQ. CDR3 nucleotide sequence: TGCGCCAGCAGCTTGGGCGGCGGGGCGTCCTACAATGAGCAGTTCTTC. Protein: CASSLGGGASYNEQFF.

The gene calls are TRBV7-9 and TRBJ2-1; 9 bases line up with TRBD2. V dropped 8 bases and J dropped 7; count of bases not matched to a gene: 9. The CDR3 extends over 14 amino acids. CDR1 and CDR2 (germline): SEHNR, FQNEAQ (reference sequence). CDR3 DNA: TGTGCCAGCCAGATCGGACTAGCGTCGAATGAGCAGTTCTTC. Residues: CASQIGLASNEQFF.

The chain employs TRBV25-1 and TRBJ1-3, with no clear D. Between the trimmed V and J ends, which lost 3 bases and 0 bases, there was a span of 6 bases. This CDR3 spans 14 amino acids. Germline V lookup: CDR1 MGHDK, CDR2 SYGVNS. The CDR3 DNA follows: TGTGCCAGCAGTGATCACGGCTCTGGAAACACCATATATTTT. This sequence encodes CASSDHGSGNTIYF. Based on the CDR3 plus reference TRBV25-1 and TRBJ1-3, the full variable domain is EADIYQTPRYLVIGTGKKITLECSQTMGHDKMYWYQQDPGMELHLIHYSYGVNSTEKGDLSSESTVSRIRTEHFPLTLESARPSHTSQYLCASSDHGSGNTIYFGEGSWLTVV.

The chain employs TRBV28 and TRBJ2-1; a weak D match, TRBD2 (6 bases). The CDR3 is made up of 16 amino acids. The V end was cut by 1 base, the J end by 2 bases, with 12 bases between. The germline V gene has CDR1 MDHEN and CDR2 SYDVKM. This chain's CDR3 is CASSLFLAPTYNEQFF. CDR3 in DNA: TGTGCCAGCAGTTTATTCCTAGCGCCCACCTACAATGAGCAGTTCTTC.

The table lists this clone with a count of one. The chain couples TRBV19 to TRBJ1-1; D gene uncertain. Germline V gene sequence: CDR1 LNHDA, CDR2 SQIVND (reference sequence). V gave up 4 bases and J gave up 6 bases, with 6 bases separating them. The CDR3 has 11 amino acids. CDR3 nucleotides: TGTGCCAGTAGTACGCCAGCTGAAGCTTTCTTT. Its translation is CASSTPAEAFF.

CDR3 amino acids: CASRPGHGYSYEQYF. The CDR3, as DNA: TGTGCCAGCAGACCGGGACACGGGTACTCCTACGAGCAGTACTTC. The genes are TRBV28 and TRBJ2-7; TRBD1 is a possible D gene (6 bases). Germline V gene data show CDR1 as MDHEN and CDR2 as SYDVKM. V lost 6 bases and J 0 bases, leaving 15 bases between the germline ends. The CDR3 runs to 15 residues.

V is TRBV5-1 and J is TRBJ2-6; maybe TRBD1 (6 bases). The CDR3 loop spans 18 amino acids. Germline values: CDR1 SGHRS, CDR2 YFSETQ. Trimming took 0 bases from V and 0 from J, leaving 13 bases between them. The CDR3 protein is CASSLGGGPISGANVLTF. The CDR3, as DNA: TGCGCCAGCAGCTTGGGAGGGGGACCGATCTCTGGGGCCAACGTCCTGACTTTC. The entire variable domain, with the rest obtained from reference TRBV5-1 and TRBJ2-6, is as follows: KAGVTQTPRYLIKTRGQQVTLSCSPISGHRSVSWYQQTPGQGLQFLFEYFSETQRNKGNFPGRFSGRQFSNSRSEMNVSTLELGDSALYLCASSLGGGPISGANVLTFGAGSRLTVL.

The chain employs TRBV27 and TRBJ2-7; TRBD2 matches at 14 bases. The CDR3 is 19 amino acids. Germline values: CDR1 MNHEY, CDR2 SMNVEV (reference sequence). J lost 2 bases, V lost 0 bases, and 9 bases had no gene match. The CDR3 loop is CASSLSGMTSGGEPYEQYF. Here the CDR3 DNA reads TGTGCCAGCAGTTTATCGGGGATGACTAGCGGGGGGGAACCCTACGAGCAGTACTTC.

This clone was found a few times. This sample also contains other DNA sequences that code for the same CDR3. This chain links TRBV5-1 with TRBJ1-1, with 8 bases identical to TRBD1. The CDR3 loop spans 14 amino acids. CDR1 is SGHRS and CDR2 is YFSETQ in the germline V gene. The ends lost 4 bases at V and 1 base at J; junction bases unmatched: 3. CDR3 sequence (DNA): TGCGCCAGCAGCGTAGACAGGGGGAACACTGAAGCTTTCTTT. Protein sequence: CASSVDRGNTEAFF.

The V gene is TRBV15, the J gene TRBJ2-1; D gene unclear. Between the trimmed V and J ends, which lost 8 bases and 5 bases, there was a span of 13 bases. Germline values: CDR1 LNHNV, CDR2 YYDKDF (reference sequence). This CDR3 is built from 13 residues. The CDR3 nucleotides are TGTGCCACCGCCCTCTACGGTAACAATGAGCAGTTCTTC. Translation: CATALYGNNEQFF. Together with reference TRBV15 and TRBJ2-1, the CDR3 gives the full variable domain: DAMVIQNPRYQVTQFGKPVTLSCSQTLNHNVMYWYQQKSSQAPKLLFHYYDKDFNNEADTPDNFQSRRPNTSFCFLDIRSPGLGDTAMYLCATALYGNNEQFFGPGTRLTVL.